The 14 T cell receptor beta chains listed next were all sequenced from one sample in a study of T cell responses to AZD1222 COVID-19 vaccine. Sequencing used immunoSEQ multiplex PCR; TCRdb keeps in-frame clones, though not all of them. The sample has under 150,000 clones, roughly nine tenths seen once; the top ten hold under 3.5%. The sequences come from peripheral blood, collected on day 0 of AZD1222 vaccination. These receptors were collected from an adult in good health.

The chain is built from TRBV24-1 and TRBJ1-3; D possibly corresponds to TRBD1 (5 bases). Germline lookup yields CDR1 KGHDR and CDR2 SFDVKD. CDR3 length: 14 amino acids. Trimming left V 4 bases short and J 0 bases short, with 6 bases between. The CDR3 bases are TGTGCCACCAGTGACAGGGACTCTGGAAACACCATATATTTT. Translation gives CATSDRDSGNTIYF.

In its sample, this clone was seen a few times. The chain combines TRBV6-5 with TRBJ1-6; no clear D. Germline V gives CDR1 MNHEY, CDR2 SVGAGI. Trimming cost V 8 bases and J 6 bases, with 14 bases left between them. The CDR3 spans 14 residues. The CDR3 bases are TGTGCCAGCTCCCGGGAAATGGTTAATTCACCCCTCCACTTT. Protein: CASSREMVNSPLHF.

J is TRBJ1-2 and V is TRBV5-8; TRBD1 aligns across 10 bases. Germline values: CDR1 SGHTS, CDR2 YDEGEE. The J segment lost 4 bases and the V segment lost 10 bases, leaving 16 bases of the junction unmatched. This CDR3 contains 16 residues. The CDR3 DNA sequence: TGTGCCGCAAACCGGGACAGGGGAAGGAGTCCCTATGGCTACACCTTC. Its protein product is CAANRDRGRSPYGYTF.

The genes are TRBV9 and TRBJ2-4, with no clear D. The CDR3 has 14 residues. V was cut by 4 bases and J by 0 bases, with 8 bases left in between. Germline V gives CDR1 SGDLS, CDR2 YYNGEE. CDR3 DNA sequence: TGTGCCAGCAGCCCCCTTCTAGCCAAAAACATTCAGTACTTC. This sequence encodes CASSPLLAKNIQYF.

The chain joins TRBV28 to TRBJ2-7; D may match TRBD1 or TRBD2 (5 bases each). The CDR3 sequence is 13 residues long. The germline V gene has CDR1 MDHEN and CDR2 SYDVKM. V was clipped by 7 bases and J by 1 base, with 11 bases between them. The CDR3: CASKEGFSYEQYF. CDR3 DNA sequence: TGTGCCAGCAAAGAGGGGTTTTCCTACGAGCAGTACTTC.

The chain is built from TRBV7-9 and TRBJ2-2; tentative D call: TRBD1 (6 bases). V gave up 6 bases and J gave up 0 bases, with 14 bases separating them. In germline, CDR1 is SEHNR, CDR2 FQNEAQ (reference sequence). The CDR3 covers 16 residues. The CDR3 loop is CASRAEGQTNTGELFF. The CDR3 bases are TGTGCCAGCAGGGCTGAAGGACAGACGAACACCGGGGAGCTGTTTTTT.

The V gene is TRBV29-1, the J gene TRBJ1-1; D is undetermined. Trimming left V 6 bases short and J 11 bases short, with 16 bases between. This CDR3 is built from 11 residues. Per germline, CDR1 SQVTM and CDR2 ANQGSEA. Here the CDR3 reads CSVGGPFGAFF. The CDR3, as DNA: TGCAGCGTCGGCGGGCCCTTCGGGGCTTTCTTT.

The rearrangement links TRBV20-1 to TRBJ1-2; D is ambiguous. Between the trimmed V and J ends, which lost 5 bases and 2 bases, there was a span of 6 bases. The CDR3 length is 11 residues. CDR1 DFQATT and CDR2 SNEGSKA come from the germline V gene (reference sequence). CDR3: CSAVENYGYTF. CDR3 in DNA: TGCAGTGCTGTTGAAAACTATGGCTACACCTTC.

In its sample, this clone was seen once. CDR3 sequence (DNA): TGCGCCAGCAGCTTGGCACAGGGGGCCCTCTACGAGCAGTACTTC. This translates into CASSLAQGALYEQYF. The V gene is TRBV5-1, the J gene TRBJ2-7, with 9 bases identical to TRBD1. The CDR3 is made up of 15 amino acids. V trimming: 0 bases; J trimming: 3 bases; junction bases outside the gene matches: 4. In germline, CDR1 is SGHRS, CDR2 YFSETQ.

The J gene is TRBJ1-1, the V gene TRBV24-1; no clear D. Trimming took off 1 base at V and 11 bases at J, with 19 bases between the two ends. Germline CDR1 reads KGHDR; CDR2 reads SFDVKD. The CDR3 extends over 15 amino acids. The CDR3 protein is CATSDFRGGAWRAFF. CDR3 in DNA: TGTGCCACCAGTGATTTTCGGGGAGGAGCCTGGCGGGCTTTCTTT.

The V and J genes are TRBV2 and TRBJ1-2; D remains unclear. The CDR3 extends over 13 amino acids. Germline V gives CDR1 SNHLY, CDR2 FYNNEI. With 4 bases removed from V and 0 bases from J, the gap between germline ends came to 6 bases. The CDR3 region has the DNA TGTGCCAGCAGTGGAAGAGCTAACTATGGCTACACCTTC. Translating gives CASSGRANYGYTF.

The CDR3 nucleotides read TGTGCCAGCACCAGAGCTAGAGGGGTTGGAGAGACCCAGTACTTC. This translates into CASTRARGVGETQYF. The chain joins TRBV6-5 to TRBJ2-5; D may be TRBD1 or TRBD2 (5 bases each). V was cut by 7 bases and J by 4 bases, with 19 bases left in between. The germline gives CDR1 MNHEY, CDR2 SVGAGI. The CDR3 is made up of 15 amino acids.

The V call is TRBV27, the J call TRBJ2-1, with D hard to call. The V end lost 4 bases, the J end lost 5 bases, and 12 bases lay between the germline ends. Germline lookup yields CDR1 MNHEY and CDR2 SMNVEV (reference sequence). The CDR3 runs to 14 residues. The CDR3 sequence is CASSSSGPNNEQFF. The CDR3, as DNA: TGTGCCAGCAGTTCCAGTGGACCAAACAATGAGCAGTTCTTC.

The chain is built from TRBV5-6 and TRBJ2-3; D gene unclear. Trimming shortened V by 4 bases and J by 2 bases, and 14 bases separated the two germline ends. The CDR3 spans 15 residues. Germline loops: CDR1 SGHDT, CDR2 YYEEEE. CDR3 region: CASSLENYYTDTQYF. The DNA of the CDR3 is TGTGCCAGCAGCCTAGAAAACTACTACACAGATACGCAGTATTTT.